This note documents a single T cell receptor (beta chain) sequence. Its specificity is not known. One entry per CDR3 protein results from TCRdb running MiXCR on the RT-PCR reads. The sample includes roughly 700,000 distinct CDR3 sequences, about 14% of them seen just once. The record originates from a study of response to subunit inactivated influenza vaccine. Study findings and constraints: There was a suggestion from the authors that each seasonal influenza vaccination recruits few new T cells.

V was shortened by 2 bases and J by 3 bases, with 14 bases between the two germline ends. The CDR3 totals 14 residues. Germline V gene sequence: CDR1 DFQATT, CDR2 SNEGSKA (reference sequence). This clonotype was sampled from a man between 45 and 60 years old who received an inactivated influenza vaccine. The sample here was PBMCs from blood, taken around two weeks before vaccination. The rearrangement joins TRBV20-1 to TRBJ2-7; D perhaps matches TRBD2 (8 bases). The CDR3 nucleotides read TGCAGTGCTAGATCGACAGGGACTAGCTACGAGCAGTACTTC. It specifies CSARSTGTSYEQYF.